This TCR beta chain derives from a study of blood T cell repertoires in COVID-19. About the study: PBMCs, B-cell-depleted T cells, or T cells provided the cDNA or gDNA that made up the material.

Only in-frame clones appear in the TCRdb table, and some are missing; sequencing was by immunoSEQ multiplex PCR. In the table there are around 210,000 clones, roughly 84% of which are singletons. Trimming left V 5 bases short and J 4 bases short, with 9 bases between. The CDR3 has 13 residues. CDR1 is LNHNV, CDR2 YYDKDF, per germline (reference sequence). This clone was counted a few times. The sample consisted of peripheral blood. The receptor was derived from a human donor in a cohort sampled during active COVID-19. The chain links TRBV15 to TRBJ1-5, with D unresolved. In DNA, the CDR3 is TGTGCCACCAGCTACAGCCTTAATCAGCCCCAGCATTTT. Amino acids: CATSYSLNQPQHF. Complete variable domain (other parts from reference TRBV15 and TRBJ1-5): DAMVIQNPRYQVTQFGKPVTLSCSQTLNHNVMYWYQQKSSQAPKLLFHYYDKDFNNEADTPDNFQSRRPNTSFCFLDIRSPGLGDTAMYLCATSYSLNQPQHFGDGTRLSIL.